This T cell receptor beta chain was documented in a study of human T cells and chemical hapten exposure. General study points: Significantly more large CDR3 similarity clusters arose among expanded TCRs than among controls.

Documented time point: patch test 1, 2 weeks after DPC sensitization. The treatment denotes: therapeutic diphenylcyclopropenone sensitization with weekly scalp DPC. The CDR3 totals 16 residues. The V gene lost 6 bases and the J gene lost 5 bases, with 20 bases spanning the gap. CDR1 MDHEN and CDR2 SYDVKM come from the germline V gene. TCRdb re-called the RACE reads with MiXCR, one entry per CDR3 protein. The sample yields 380,000 or so distinct CDR3 sequences, 4.8% seen once. Points on this clonotype: Its specificity is not known.

This clonotype originated in a woman aged 50 to 65 with alopecia areata. Some clones in this sample may be carry-over from other donors' samples. Sequencing used whole blood, obtained in connection with sensitization to the hapten diphenylcyclopropenone (DPC). This chain connects TRBV28 to TRBJ1-5; D remains ambiguous. In DNA, the CDR3 is TGTGCCAGCAGCAGTCCGGGAAGAGAGGCCCATCAGCCCCAGCATTTT. It codes for CASSSPGREAHQPQHF.